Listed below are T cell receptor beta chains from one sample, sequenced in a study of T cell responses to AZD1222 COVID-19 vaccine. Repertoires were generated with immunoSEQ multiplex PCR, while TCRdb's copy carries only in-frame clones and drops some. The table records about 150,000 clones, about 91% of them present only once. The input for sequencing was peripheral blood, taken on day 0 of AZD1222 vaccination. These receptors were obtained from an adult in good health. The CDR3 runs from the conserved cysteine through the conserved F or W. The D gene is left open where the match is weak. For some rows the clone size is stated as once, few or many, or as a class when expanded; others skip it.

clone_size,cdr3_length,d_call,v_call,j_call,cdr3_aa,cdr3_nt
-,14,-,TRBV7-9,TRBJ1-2,CASSYPTGADGYTF,TGTGCCAGCAGCTACCCGACCGGGGCGGACGGCTACACCTTC
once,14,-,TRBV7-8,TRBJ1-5,CASSPWTEYQPQHF,TGTGCCAGCAGCCCATGGACAGAGTATCAGCCCCAGCATTTT
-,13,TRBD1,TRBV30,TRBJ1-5,CACQTGGEQPQHF,TGTGCCTGCCAGACAGGGGGCGAGCAGCCCCAGCATTTT
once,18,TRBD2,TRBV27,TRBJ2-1,CASSRVGTSGSGQLEQFF,TGTGCCAGCAGCCGAGTCGGGACTAGCGGGAGCGGACAACTAGAGCAGTTCTTC
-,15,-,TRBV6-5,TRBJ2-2,CASRPSGGSGGELFF,TGTGCCAGCAGACCATCTGGGGGGAGCGGCGGGGAGCTGTTTTTT
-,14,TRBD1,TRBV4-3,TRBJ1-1,CASSQDARGTEAFF,TGCGCCAGCAGCCAAGATGCCAGGGGGACTGAAGCTTTCTTT
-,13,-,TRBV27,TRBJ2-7,CASSSSDRAEQYF,TGTGCCAGCAGTTCGAGTGATAGGGCCGAGCAGTACTTC
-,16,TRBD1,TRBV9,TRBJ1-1,CASSVAGGAVSTEAFF,TGTGCCAGCAGCGTGGCAGGGGGCGCCGTAAGTACTGAAGCTTTCTTT
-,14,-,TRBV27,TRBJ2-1,CASSPRAHGDEQFF,TGTGCCAGCAGTCCCCGGGCCCACGGCGATGAGCAGTTCTTC
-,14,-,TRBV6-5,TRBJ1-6,CASSYESNNSPLHF,TGTGCCAGCAGTTATGAATCTAATAATTCACCCCTCCACTTT
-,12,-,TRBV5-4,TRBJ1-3,CASTTPGNTIYF,TGTGCCAGCACAACGCCTGGAAACACCATATATTTT
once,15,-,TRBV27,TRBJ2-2,CASSLSDWNTGELFF,TGTGCCAGCAGTTTATCGGACTGGAACACCGGGGAGCTGTTTTTT
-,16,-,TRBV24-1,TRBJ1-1,CATSDLRQSMNTEAFF,TGTGCCACCAGTGATTTGAGACAGTCGATGAACACTGAAGCTTTCTTT
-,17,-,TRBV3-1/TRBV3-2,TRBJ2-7,CASSPMGRRVRGYEQYF,TGTGCCAGCAGTCCTATGGGGCGTAGGGTAAGAGGGTACGAGCAGTACTTC
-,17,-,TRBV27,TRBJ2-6,CASSLTPGTGGANVLTF,TGTGCCAGCAGTTTAACTCCGGGAACGGGCGGGGCCAACGTCCTGACTTTC
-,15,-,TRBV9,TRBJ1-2,CASSVAPRAGYGYTF,TGTGCCAGCAGCGTAGCTCCCAGGGCGGGATATGGCTACACCTTC
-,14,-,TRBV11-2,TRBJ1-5,CASSLGTGNQPQHF,TGTGCCAGCAGCTTAGGGACGGGCAATCAGCCCCAGCATTTT
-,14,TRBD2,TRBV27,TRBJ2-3,CASRAGGRTDTQYF,TGTGCCTCCCGGGCGGGGGGCAGGACAGATACGCAGTATTTT
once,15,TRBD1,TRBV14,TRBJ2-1,CASSLRTGAYNEQFF,TGTGCCAGCAGCCTTCGGACAGGGGCGTACAATGAGCAGTTCTTC
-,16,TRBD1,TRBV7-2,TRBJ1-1,CASSLGQGGRFTEAFF,TGTGCCAGCAGCCTCGGACAGGGTGGACGGTTCACTGAAGCTTTCTTT
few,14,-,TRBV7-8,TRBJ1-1,CASSAMEGNTEAFF,TGTGCCAGCAGCGCCATGGAGGGGAACACTGAAGCTTTCTTT
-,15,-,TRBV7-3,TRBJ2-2,CASSSSLGFTGELFF,TGTGCCAGCAGCTCGAGTCTGGGATTCACCGGGGAGCTGTTTTTT
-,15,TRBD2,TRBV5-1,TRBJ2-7,CASSLLASGGTEQYF,TGCGCCAGCAGCTTGTTGGCTAGCGGTGGAACCGAGCAGTACTTC
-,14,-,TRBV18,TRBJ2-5,CASSPGGYQETQYF,TGTGCCAGCTCACCCGGCGGGTACCAAGAGACCCAGTACTTC
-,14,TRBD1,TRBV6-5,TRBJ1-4,CASRSTGGYEKLFF,TGTGCCAGCAGATCAACAGGGGGCTACGAAAAACTGTTTTTT
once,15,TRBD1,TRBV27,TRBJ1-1,CASSLFPGGNTEAFF,TGTGCCAGCAGTTTATTTCCAGGGGGGAACACTGAAGCTTTCTTT
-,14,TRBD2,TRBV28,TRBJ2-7,CASRLAGGTGEQYF,TGTGCCAGCAGACTCGCGGGAGGAACGGGCGAGCAGTACTTC
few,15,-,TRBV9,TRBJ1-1,CASSEGTLGNTEAFF,TGTGCCAGCAGCGAAGGGACCCTGGGGAACACTGAAGCTTTCTTT
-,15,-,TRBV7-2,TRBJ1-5,CASSLYQGSNQPQHF,TGTGCCAGCAGCTTATATCAGGGGAGCAATCAGCCCCAGCATTTT
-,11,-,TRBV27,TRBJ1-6,CASSLGSPLHF,TGTGCCAGCAGTTTAGGTTCACCCCTCCACTTT
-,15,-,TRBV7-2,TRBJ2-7,CASSRQLGGGYEQYF,TGTGCCAGCAGCCGTCAGCTGGGAGGTGGGTACGAGCAGTACTTC
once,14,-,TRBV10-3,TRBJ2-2,CAISREGYTGELFF,TGTGCCATCAGTCGTGAGGGATACACCGGGGAGCTGTTTTTT
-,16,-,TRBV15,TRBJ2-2,CATSRQARVNTGELFF,TGTGCCACCAGCCGCCAGGCCAGGGTAAACACCGGGGAGCTGTTTTTT
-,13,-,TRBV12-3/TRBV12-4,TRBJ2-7,CASSPGRSYEQYF,TGTGCCAGCAGTCCGGGGCGCTCCTACGAGCAGTACTTC
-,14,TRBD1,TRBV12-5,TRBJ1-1,CASGTGQADTEAFF,TGTGCTAGTGGAACGGGACAGGCGGACACTGAAGCTTTCTTT
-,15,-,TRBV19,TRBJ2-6,CASISIGSGANVLTF,TGTGCCAGCATCTCCATCGGTTCTGGGGCCAACGTCCTGACTTTC